These 13 T cell receptor beta chains were sequenced from one sample in a study of beta chain features in type 1 diabetes. Since all of the isolated RNA was reverse transcribed, expressed TCRB transcripts were what got sequenced. The assay was immunoSEQ multiplex PCR, and TCRdb's table has in-frame clones only and misses some. This sample yields around 340,000 clones, of which about 20% are seen a single time; roughly 0.045% belongs to the top ten. The sequenced sample consisted of naive CD4+ T cells from blood. The origin of the receptors is a woman under 30 in good health.

The chain combines TRBV7-2 with TRBJ1-1, with D perhaps TRBD1 (5 bases). With 4 bases removed from V and 10 bases from J, the gap between germline ends came to 16 bases. The CDR3 is made up of 13 amino acids. Germline V lookup: CDR1 SGHTA, CDR2 FQGNSA. CDR3 DNA: TGTGCCAGCAGCTCGGACAACCAGGGCTCAGCTTTCTTT. Translated, it gives CASSSDNQGSAFF.

CDR3 DNA sequence: TGTGCCAGCAGTGAAGGGCGGATGAACACTGAAGCTTTCTTT. Protein sequence: CASSEGRMNTEAFF. The V gene is TRBV2, the J gene TRBJ1-1; D gene uncertain. Trimming shortened V by 1 base and J by 0 bases, and 6 bases separated the two germline ends. Germline V gene sequence: CDR1 SNHLY, CDR2 FYNNEI. This CDR3 has 14 amino acids.

Only a few counts were recorded for this clone. The rearrangement links TRBV30 to TRBJ2-3; possible D gene TRBD2, 6 bases. Trimming took 5 bases from V and 2 from J, leaving 17 bases between them. The CDR3 spans 15 residues. Germline V lookup: CDR1 GTSNPN, CDR2 SVGIG (reference sequence). CDR3 coding DNA: TGTGCCTGGGGATTGGGCGGCGGGATCACAGATACGCAGTATTTT. It encodes CAWGLGGGITDTQYF.

The V and J genes are TRBV2 and TRBJ1-2; the D is unclear. The V and J ends lost 1 base and 9 bases respectively, with 12 bases between them. Germline V gene lookup returns CDR1 SNHLY and CDR2 FYNNEI. CDR3 length equals 13 residues. CDR3 region: CASSEEKRSSYTF. Written as DNA, the CDR3 is TGTGCCAGCAGTGAAGAGAAGCGGAGTAGCTACACCTTC. The whole variable domain, remainder taken from reference TRBV2 and TRBJ1-2, is EPEVTQTPSHQVTQMGQEVILRCVPISNHLYFYWYRQILGQKVEFLVSFYNNEISEKSEIFDDQFSVERPDGSNFTLKIRSTKLEDSAMYFCASSEEKRSSYTFGSGTRLTVV.

The chain employs TRBV2 and TRBJ2-7; 7 nucleotides agree with TRBD2. J gave up 4 bases and V 8 bases, and 8 bases lay outside the gene matches. The CDR3 loop spans 13 amino acids. The germline V gene encodes CDR1 SNHLY and CDR2 FYNNEI. The CDR3, as DNA: TGTGCCAGCGGGGGGGACTCCCCTTACGAGCAGTACTTC. This sequence encodes CASGGDSPYEQYF.

The chain combines TRBV30 with TRBJ1-2, with TRBD1 as a possible D gene (5 bases). CDR3 length: 12 amino acids. Germline assignment: CDR1 GTSNPN and CDR2 SVGIG (reference sequence). The V gene lost 1 base and the J gene lost 6 bases, with 9 bases spanning the gap. The CDR3 DNA reads TGTGCCTGGAGTGCCGGGGGGGATGGCTACACCTTC. It translates to CAWSAGGDGYTF.

The rearrangement joins TRBV27 to TRBJ2-1; a weak D match, TRBD2 (6 bases). This CDR3 has 15 amino acids. Germline loops: CDR1 MNHEY, CDR2 SMNVEV (reference sequence). V was trimmed by 6 bases and J by 2 bases, leaving 14 bases between them. CDR3 nucleotide sequence: TGTGCCAGCAGGCCCAGGTGGGAGGCCTACAATGAGCAGTTCTTC. Translation: CASRPRWEAYNEQFF.

The chain uses TRBV11-2 and TRBJ1-1; unclear D gene. In germline, CDR1 is SGHAT, CDR2 FQNNGV. The CDR3 consists of 14 residues. Trimming stripped 0 bases from V and 6 bases from J, with 11 bases between. In nucleotides, the CDR3 is TGTGCCAGCAGCTTAGATCGTGAGGATCCTGAAGCTTTCTTT. Amino acids: CASSLDREDPEAFF.

The chain combines TRBV10-3 with TRBJ1-1; TRBD1 matches at 10 bases. This CDR3 has 14 residues. CDR1 and CDR2 from the germline V gene are ENHRY and SYGVKD. V lost 7 bases, J lost 4 bases, and 6 bases stayed unmatched. CDR3 in DNA: TGTGCCATCAACGATGGACAGGGGGGCACTGAAGCTTTCTTT. Its translation is CAINDGQGGTEAFF.

The genes are TRBV29-1 and TRBJ1-5; TRBD1 agrees at 9 bases. CDR1 and CDR2 from the germline V gene are SQVTM and ANQGSEA. The CDR3 sequence is 20 residues long. V gave up 8 bases and J gave up 2 bases; unmatched junction bases: 25. The CDR3 sequence is CSPCGDGGQGMGKGNQPQHF. In DNA, the CDR3 is TGCAGCCCGTGTGGGGACGGGGGACAGGGAATGGGGAAGGGCAATCAGCCCCAGCATTTT.

The chain combines TRBV4-1 with TRBJ1-4; 7 bases match TRBD1. Unmatched junction bases numbered 12, after V lost 3 bases and J lost 8 bases. The CDR3 is 16 residues long. CDR1 is MGHRA, CDR2 YSYEKL, per germline. The CDR3 is CASSHIPTGTREKLFF. As DNA, the CDR3 is TGCGCCAGCAGCCACATACCGACAGGGACCAGGGAAAAACTGTTTTTT.

A note on this clone: Other DNA variants within this sample encode the same CDR3. The chain has TRBV7-2 and TRBJ2-3; D is unresolved. The V end was cut by 1 base, the J end by 2 bases, with 7 bases between. Germline CDR1 SGHTA, CDR2 FQGNSA. CDR3 length equals 14 residues. This chain's CDR3 is CASSLGLSTDTQYF. The DNA for the CDR3 is TGTGCCAGCAGCTTAGGGCTGTCCACAGATACGCAGTATTTT.

There are a few counts of this clone. V gene TRBV6-5 combines with J gene TRBJ1-5; TRBD1 agrees at 9 bases. Trimming removed 6 bases from V and 5 bases from J; junction bases left unmatched: 8. This CDR3 region has 15 residues. Looked up from germline, CDR1 is MNHEY and CDR2 is SVGAGI. The CDR3 reads CASSRTGALDQPQHF. CDR3 nucleotide sequence: TGTGCCAGCAGCCGGACAGGGGCCCTGGATCAGCCCCAGCATTTT.